This T cell receptor beta chain was recovered during a study of response to subunit inactivated influenza vaccine. With respect to this clonotype: The target antigen is unknown.

TCRdb re-called the RT-PCR reads through MiXCR, storing one row per CDR3 protein. Of approximately 500,000 distinct CDR3 sequences in the sample, 12% to 15% were seen once. General study findings and limits: The authors suggested that every seasonal influenza vaccination recruits few new T cells.

The CDR3 has 13 amino acids. The germline CDR1 and CDR2 sequences are SEHNR and FQNEAQ (reference sequence). With 2 bases removed from V and 4 bases from J, the gap between germline ends came to 8 bases. This clonotype was obtained from a middle-aged man who received an inactivated influenza vaccine. The chain is built from TRBV7-9 and TRBJ1-1; D ambiguous. Material: PBMCs from blood, obtained 11 to 12 days after vaccination. As DNA, the CDR3 is TGTGCCAGCAGCTTACCTCCGGTCACTGAAGCTTTCTTT. It specifies CASSLPPVTEAFF. Drawing the rest from reference TRBV7-9 and TRBJ1-1, the complete variable domain is DTGVSQNPRHKITKRGQNVTFRCDPISEHNRLYWYRQTLGQGPEFLTYFQNEAQLEKSRLLSDRFSAERPKGSFSTLEIQRTEQGDSAMYLCASSLPPVTEAFFGQGTRLTVV.